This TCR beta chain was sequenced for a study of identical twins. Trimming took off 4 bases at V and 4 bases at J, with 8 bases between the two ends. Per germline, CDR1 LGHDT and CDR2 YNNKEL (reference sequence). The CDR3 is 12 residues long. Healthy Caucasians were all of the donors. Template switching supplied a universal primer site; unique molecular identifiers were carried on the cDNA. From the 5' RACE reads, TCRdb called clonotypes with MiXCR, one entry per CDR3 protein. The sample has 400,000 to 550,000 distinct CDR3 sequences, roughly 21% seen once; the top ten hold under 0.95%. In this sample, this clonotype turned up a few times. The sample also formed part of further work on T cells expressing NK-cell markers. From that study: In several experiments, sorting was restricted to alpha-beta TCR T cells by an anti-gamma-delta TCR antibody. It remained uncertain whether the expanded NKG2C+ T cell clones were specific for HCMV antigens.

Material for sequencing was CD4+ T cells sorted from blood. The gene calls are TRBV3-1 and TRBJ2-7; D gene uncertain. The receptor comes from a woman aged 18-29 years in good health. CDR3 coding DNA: TGTGCCAGCAGCCGCCGTCCTTACGAGCAGTACTTC. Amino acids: CASSRRPYEQYF.